Included here is one T cell receptor beta chain sequence, with context. These data belong to a study of T cell changes during pregnancy in multiple sclerosis. The CDR3 runs 16 residues. Assay: immunoSEQ multiplex PCR; the TCRdb copy retains only in-frame clones and omits some. The sample carries under 15,000 clones, 85% to 90% recorded once. This receptor was obtained from a female donor in good health, enrolled as a control in a pregnancy study. This chain uses TRBV21-1 with TRBJ1-2; TRBD1 reflects the table's D call only, with no check against the DNA. TRBV21-1 is listed as a pseudogene. The sample here was CD8+ T cells from peripheral blood mononuclear cells, taken in the second trimester of pregnancy. The CDR3 reads CARQSCLSEKRYGYTF. CDR3 DNA sequence: TGTGCCAGACAGAGTTGCCTTTCAGAAAAACGCTATGGCTACACCTTC.